The entry below gives a single T cell receptor (beta chain) sequence along with its context. Antigen unknown. With 2 bases removed from V and 4 bases from J, the gap between germline ends came to 12 bases. The CDR3 spans 15 residues. CDR1 is SGDLS and CDR2 is YYNGEE in the germline V gene. This specimen belongs to a study of cytomegalovirus exposure and HLA in healthy donors. With 60 Vbeta and 13 Jbeta primers, the PCR was carried out. Sequenced by immunoSEQ multiplex PCR; TCRdb stores in-frame clones only, minus some. The table shows 110,000 to 150,000 clones, with 82% occurring only once. Study-wide results and limits: Analysis was performed later, and it showed HLA-associated TCR beta chains to be more clonally expanded than equally common others.

The sequenced sample consisted of PBMCs. This receptor was taken from a woman aged 55 to 70 in good health and CMV-seropositive. This chain uses TRBV9 with TRBJ2-2, with D possibly matching TRBD2 (5 bases). CDR3 amino acids: CASSVSWTATGELFF. CDR3 DNA sequence: TGTGCCAGCAGCGTCTCGTGGACTGCCACCGGGGAGCTGTTTTTT.